The 25 T cell receptor beta chains given below trace back to one sample, sequenced in a study of blood T cell repertoires in COVID-19. The method was immunoSEQ multiplex PCR; TCRdb's version includes in-frame clones alone and lacks a portion of them. The sample lists more than 100,000 clones, nearly 85% seen once, with about an eighth in the top ten. The specimen sequenced was peripheral blood. These receptors were obtained from a human donor in a cohort sampled during active or convalescent COVID-19.

This sequence joins TRBV5-1 and TRBJ2-2; 7 positions match TRBD1. Per germline, CDR1 SGHRS and CDR2 YFSETQ. The V and J ends lost 5 bases and 0 bases, in that order; junction bases with no gene match: 4. The CDR3 runs to 15 residues. The CDR3 reads CASSSGTANTGELFF. CDR3 nucleotide sequence: TGCGCCAGCAGTTCCGGGACAGCGAACACCGGGGAGCTGTTTTTT.

V and J are TRBV5-6 and TRBJ1-2, with TRBD1 as a possible D gene (6 bases). With 4 bases removed from V and 2 bases from J, the gap between germline ends came to 15 bases. The germline V gene encodes CDR1 SGHDT and CDR2 YYEEEE. CDR3 length equals 15 residues. The CDR3 protein is CASSPVQGMNYGYTF. The CDR3 DNA reads as TGTGCCAGCAGCCCCGTACAGGGTATGAACTATGGCTACACCTTC.

This clone was picked up a small number of times. The V call is TRBV24-1, the J call TRBJ1-5; D is possibly TRBD1 (5 bases). The length of the CDR3 is 13 residues. Germline V CDR1 and CDR2: KGHDR, SFDVKD. V dropped 4 bases and J dropped 6 bases, with 9 bases sitting between them. CDR3 nucleotides: TGTGCCACCAGTGACACAGGTGGTCAGCCCCAGCATTTT. Translated, it gives CATSDTGGQPQHF.

In this sample, this clone turned up a few times. The chain carries TRBV19 and TRBJ1-1, with 7 positions matching TRBD1. This CDR3 is built from 13 residues. Germline CDR1 reads LNHDA; CDR2 reads SQIVND (reference sequence). With V trimmed by 8 bases and J by 5 bases, 8 bases remained unmatched. The CDR3 bases are TGTGCCAGTCAGCAGGGGGTGCGGACTGAAGCTTTCTTT. It specifies CASQQGVRTEAFF.

This clone was seen more than once but under ten times. This chain uses TRBV5-1 with TRBJ1-2; D is undetermined. Trimming stripped 0 bases from V and 4 bases from J, with 10 bases between. CDR3 size: 14 residues. Germline CDR1 and CDR2: SGHRS and YFSETQ. This CDR3 is CASSLGSRTYGYTF. CDR3 sequence (DNA): TGCGCCAGCAGCTTGGGGAGCAGAACCTATGGCTACACCTTC.

The rearrangement joins TRBV10-3 to TRBJ2-2; tentatively, D is TRBD1 (6 bases). Germline CDR1 ENHRY, CDR2 SYGVKD. This CDR3 spans 17 amino acids. V lost 6 bases to trimming and J lost 4 bases, with 21 bases between them. The CDR3 region has the DNA TGTGCCATCAGACCAGACCTGGGACACAGATCCACCGGGGAGCTGTTTTTT. Translating gives CAIRPDLGHRSTGELFF.

This sequence joins TRBV3-1 (or the pseudogene TRBV3-2) and TRBJ1-1; D not certain. Germline V gene data show CDR1 as LGHDT and CDR2 as YNNKEL (reference sequence). The CDR3 extends over 16 amino acids. With 2 bases removed from V and 0 bases from J, the gap between germline ends came to 13 bases. CDR3 sequence reads: CASSQLADSMNTEAFF. CDR3 bases: TGTGCCAGCAGCCAACTTGCAGATTCCATGAACACTGAAGCTTTCTTT.

The V gene is TRBV9, the J gene TRBJ2-7; D is unclear. The CDR3 runs to 14 residues. The V end lost 4 bases, the J end lost 3 bases, and 14 bases lay between the germline ends. Germline V CDR1 and CDR2: SGDLS, YYNGEE. The DNA for the CDR3 is TGTGCCAGCAGCCCGAGGAAGACGGACTACGAGCAGTACTTC. Amino acids: CASSPRKTDYEQYF. Full variable domain (missing parts from reference TRBV9 and TRBJ2-7): DSGVTQTPKHLITATGQRVTLRCSPRSGDLSVYWYQQSLDQGLQFLIQYYNGEERAKGNILERFSAQQFPDLHSELNLSSLELGDSALYFCASSPRKTDYEQYFGPGTRLTVT.

V and J are TRBV4-1 and TRBJ2-1; 9 bases agree with TRBD1. Germline V CDR1 and CDR2: MGHRA, YSYEKL. The CDR3 runs to 13 residues. Losses at the gene ends were 6 bases for V and 7 bases for J; bases not matched to a gene: 4. The CDR3 reads CASRQDRGNEQFF. CDR3 nucleotides: TGCGCCAGCAGACAGGACAGGGGAAATGAGCAGTTCTTC.

This rearrangement joins TRBV4-1 to TRBJ1-1; 10 positions match TRBD1. With 1 base clipped from V and 4 bases from J, the junction kept 6 bases outside the gene matches. CDR1 is MGHRA, CDR2 YSYEKL, per germline. CDR3 length equals 16 residues. The CDR3 here is CASSQVPGTGVTEAFF. Written as DNA, the CDR3 is TGCGCCAGCAGCCAAGTACCCGGGACAGGGGTCACTGAAGCTTTCTTT.

The V gene is TRBV3-1 (or the pseudogene TRBV3-2), the J gene TRBJ1-1; the match to TRBD1 covers 7 bases. J gave up 1 base and V 4 bases, and 6 bases lay outside the gene matches. In germline, CDR1 is LGHDT, CDR2 YNNKEL (reference sequence). The CDR3 extends over 15 amino acids. The CDR3 sequence: CASSPHGDRNTEAFF. Written as DNA, the CDR3 is TGTGCCAGCAGCCCCCACGGGGACAGGAACACTGAAGCTTTCTTT.

The V call is TRBV4-1, the J call TRBJ2-4, with TRBD2 as a possible D gene (6 bases). Germline CDR1 and CDR2: MGHRA and YSYEKL. Trimming removed 4 bases from V and 3 bases from J, with 7 bases in between. There are 13 residues in the CDR3. The CDR3 reads CASSREVKNIQYF. CDR3 DNA: TGCGCCAGCAGCCGGGAGGTCAAAAACATTCAGTACTTC.

The chain links TRBV28 to TRBJ2-7; D gene uncertain. V was clipped by 6 bases and J by 2 bases, with 5 bases between them. The V gene's germline CDR1 is MDHEN and CDR2 SYDVKM. CDR3 size: 11 residues. CDR3 loop: CASSPAYEQYF. DNA for the CDR3: TGTGCCAGCAGCCCAGCCTACGAGCAGTACTTC.

V is TRBV11-3 and J is TRBJ2-7; 8 positions match TRBD1. There are 15 residues in the CDR3. V dropped 1 base and J dropped 3; count of bases not matched to a gene: 5. From germline, CDR1 is SGHNT and CDR2 YENEEA. The CDR3 is CASSLGSGQVYEQYF. CDR3 bases: TGTGCCAGCAGCTTAGGGTCGGGACAGGTCTACGAGCAGTACTTC.

V usage is TRBV2 and J usage is TRBJ2-3; D unclear. The CDR3 has 13 amino acids. Germline CDR1 reads SNHLY; CDR2 reads FYNNEI. V was clipped by 6 bases and J by 0 bases, with 7 bases between them. For the CDR3, the DNA is TGTGCCAGCAGGTCCATCAGCACAGATACGCAGTATTTT. Amino acids: CASRSISTDTQYF. Variable domain in full (rest from reference TRBV2 and TRBJ2-3): EPEVTQTPSHQVTQMGQEVILRCVPISNHLYFYWYRQILGQKVEFLVSFYNNEISEKSEIFDDQFSVERPDGSNFTLKIRSTKLEDSAMYFCASRSISTDTQYFGPGTRLTVL.

CDR3 protein: CASSSDRYRGGYTF. The CDR3 region has the DNA TGTGCCAGCAGCTCGGACAGGTACCGAGGGGGCTACACCTTC. The chain uses TRBV7-2 and TRBJ1-2; 7 bases match TRBD1. This CDR3 has 14 residues. Trimming took 4 bases from V and 8 from J; bases not matched to a gene: 10. Germline V gene lookup returns CDR1 SGHTA and CDR2 FQGNSA.

V usage is TRBV3-1 (or the pseudogene TRBV3-2) and J usage is TRBJ1-3; perhaps TRBD1 as D (6 bases). The CDR3 runs 15 residues. Looked up from germline, CDR1 is LGHDT and CDR2 is YNNKEL (reference sequence). V lost 3 bases and J lost 4, with 13 bases in between. The CDR3 reads CASSQDRNSGNTIYF. CDR3 in DNA: TGTGCCAGCAGCCAGGACAGAAACTCGGGAAACACCATATATTTT.

The chain couples TRBV27 to TRBJ1-6, with 9 bases fitting TRBD1. The CDR3 is 16 residues long. Germline CDR1 is MNHEY and CDR2 is SMNVEV (reference sequence). V gave up 8 bases and J gave up 1 base; unmatched junction bases: 6. The CDR3 here is CASRRTGASYNSPLHF. The CDR3 coding sequence is TGTGCCAGCCGTAGGACAGGGGCTTCCTATAATTCACCCCTCCACTTT.

V usage is TRBV6-2 or TRBV6-3 and J usage is TRBJ2-1, with D possibly TRBD2 on 5 matching bases. Between the trimmed V and J ends, which lost 4 bases and 5 bases, there was a span of 9 bases. In germline, CDR1 is MNHEY, CDR2 SVGEGT. The CDR3 has 13 amino acids. The CDR3 DNA reads as TGTGCCAGCAGTTTCGAGAGGGACAATGAGCAGTTCTTC. This sequence encodes CASSFERDNEQFF.

V is TRBV6-5 and J is TRBJ2-3, with D perhaps TRBD1 (6 bases). Looked up from germline, CDR1 is MNHEY and CDR2 is SVGAGI. The ends were cut back, 4 bases at V and 3 bases at J, with 14 bases in the middle. The length of the CDR3 is 15 residues. The CDR3 spells CASSSPRDITDTQYF. The CDR3 DNA is TGTGCCAGCAGTTCCCCCAGGGACATAACAGATACGCAGTATTTT.

V and J are TRBV7-2 and TRBJ1-5; D ambiguous. Per the germline V gene, CDR1 is SGHTA and CDR2 is FQGNSA. With 5 bases removed from V and 0 bases from J, the gap between germline ends came to 11 bases. This CDR3 contains 15 residues. CDR3 sequence reads: CASSRQSYSNQPQHF. CDR3 nucleotides: TGTGCCAGCAGCAGACAATCATATAGCAATCAGCCCCAGCATTTT.

This clone was found a few times. The chain combines TRBV6-2 or TRBV6-3 with TRBJ1-5; TRBD1 matches 9 bases. V shed 6 bases, J shed 6 bases, and the junction held 9 bases outside the gene matches. CDR1 and CDR2 from the germline V gene are MNHEY and SVGEGT. This CDR3 has 15 residues. The CDR3 sequence is CASSPSQGAGQPQHF. The CDR3 region has the DNA TGTGCCAGCAGCCCCTCACAGGGGGCAGGTCAGCCCCAGCATTTT.

The chain has TRBV7-3 and TRBJ1-1; 8 nucleotides agree with TRBD1. Trimming at V came to 5 bases and at J to 0 bases, leaving 14 bases not matched to a gene. The CDR3 is made up of 18 amino acids. The germline V gene has CDR1 SGHTA and CDR2 FQGTGA. CDR3 sequence (DNA): TGTGCCAGCAGCCTCTATCCCCCAGGGGGCTCAATGAACACTGAAGCTTTCTTT. Translation gives CASSLYPPGGSMNTEAFF. The whole variable domain, filled in from reference TRBV7-3 and TRBJ1-1, reads GAGVSQTPSNKVTEKGKYVELRCDPISGHTALYWYRQSLGQGPEFLIYFQGTGAADDSGLPNDRFFAVRPEGSVSTLKIQRTERGDSAVYLCASSLYPPGGSMNTEAFFGQGTRLTVV.

This sequence joins TRBV11-2 and TRBJ1-4; tentative D call: TRBD1 (5 bases). V was clipped by 0 bases and J by 2 bases, with 10 bases between them. The CDR3 extends over 16 amino acids. From germline, CDR1 is SGHAT and CDR2 FQNNGV. The CDR3 protein is CASSLDWGGTNEKLFF. For the CDR3, the DNA is TGTGCCAGCAGCTTAGATTGGGGGGGGACTAATGAAAAACTGTTTTTT.

The chain is built from TRBV3-1 (or the pseudogene TRBV3-2) and TRBJ2-5, with D maybe TRBD1 (5 bases). CDR3 length: 16 residues. The germline V and J ends were trimmed by 1 base and 0 bases, with 12 bases remaining between them. From germline, CDR1 is LGHDT and CDR2 YNNKEL (reference sequence). The CDR3 sequence: CASSQGPTAYQETQYF. In nucleotides, the CDR3 is TGTGCCAGCAGCCAAGGGCCGACAGCATACCAAGAGACCCAGTACTTC.